This T cell receptor beta chain was sequenced in a study of blood T cell repertoires in COVID-19. Study at large: The samples span acute and convalescent COVID-19 from the United States, Italy and Spain. In each case, the material was cDNA or gDNA derived from T cells, B-cell-depleted T cells, or PBMCs.

In the source study's methods: It was from reference gene primer amplification that nucleated cell counts were estimated. Clones were sequenced by immunoSEQ multiplex PCR, and TCRdb holds only the in-frame ones, with some missing. V and J calls and clone size are given by that table; D and trimming were obtained from the DNA. Of 130,000 to 150,000 clones detected, roughly 76% appear once; the ten largest clones hold approximately 9.2%. The V gene end was trimmed by 4 bases and the J gene end by 4 bases; junction bases not matched to a gene: 3. The CDR3 is 13 residues long. The germline gives CDR1 LNHDA, CDR2 SQIVND (reference sequence).

Sequenced sample: peripheral blood. This receptor was obtained from a human donor with acute or convalescent COVID-19. The donor label of this sample is uncertain. The chain couples TRBV19 to TRBJ1-1, with 7 bases that match TRBD1. The CDR3 region has the DNA TGTGCCAGTAGTAGGAAGGGGGCCACTGAAGCTTTCTTT. Translation: CASSRKGATEAFF. The full variable domain, with the rest looked up from reference TRBV19 and TRBJ1-1, is DGGITQSPKYLFRKEGQNVTLSCEQNLNHDAMYWYRQDPGQGLRLIYYSQIVNDFQKGDIAEGYSVSREKKESFPLTVTSAQKNPTAFYLCASSRKGATEAFFGQGTRLTVV.